Listed here are 17 T cell receptor beta chains from one sample, sequenced in a study of cytomegalovirus exposure and HLA in healthy donors. PCR primers comprised 60 Vbeta and 13 Jbeta primers. Measured with immunoSEQ multiplex PCR; TCRdb has only the in-frame clones, and not every one. The sample consists of some 200,000 clones, around 81% of them appearing once. Sample: PBMCs. The receptors derive from a woman aged 30 to 39 in good health and CMV-seropositive.

Written as DNA, the CDR3 is TGTGCCAGCAGCGTAGTTGGGACTAGCACAGATACGCAGTATTTT. Amino acids: CASSVVGTSTDTQYF. The rearrangement joins TRBV9 to TRBJ2-3, with D tentatively TRBD2 (6 bases). CDR3 size: 15 residues. Between the trimmed V and J ends, which lost 0 bases and 0 bases, there was a span of 8 bases. Germline V gene lookup returns CDR1 SGDLS and CDR2 YYNGEE.

This clone has more than one count but fewer than ten. The gene calls are TRBV10-3 and TRBJ2-7, with D maybe TRBD2 (5 bases). From germline, CDR1 is ENHRY and CDR2 SYGVKD. There are 13 residues in the CDR3. Trimming cost V 2 bases and J 4 bases, with 9 bases left between them. This chain's CDR3 is CAISERGTYEQYF. The CDR3 nucleotides read TGTGCCATCAGTGAGCGGGGAACTTACGAGCAGTACTTC.

The rearrangement links TRBV6-5 to TRBJ1-1, with D possibly being TRBD1 (5 bases). V lost 2 bases, J lost 6 bases, and 13 bases lay in between. Germline loops: CDR1 MNHEY, CDR2 SVGAGI. CDR3 length equals 14 residues. CDR3 DNA sequence: TGTGCCAGCAGTTACGGCCCGCGGGGCGCTGAAGCTTTCTTT. Translating it yields CASSYGPRGAEAFF.

V and J are TRBV21-1 and TRBJ1-1. TRBV21-1 is described as a pseudogene. This CDR3 has 13 amino acids. For the CDR3, the DNA is TGTGCCAGCAGCAAGAAAGAGGGATCTGAAGCTTTCTTT. Amino acid sequence: CASSKKEGSEAFF.

J is TRBJ2-1 and V is TRBV7-6, with D perhaps TRBD1 (6 bases). Trimming cost V 1 base and J 8 bases, with 9 bases left between them. This CDR3 has 13 residues. Germline loops: CDR1 SGHVS, CDR2 FNYEAQ. CDR3 sequence: CASSLGRGYEQFF. Here the CDR3 DNA reads TGTGCCAGCAGCTTAGGCAGGGGCTATGAGCAGTTCTTC.

This clone came up once. This chain uses TRBV7-8 with TRBJ2-7; TRBD2 aligns across 7 bases. Trimming took 4 bases from V and 2 from J; bases not matched to a gene: 14. Germline-derived CDR1 and CDR2 are SGHVS and FQNEAQ. The CDR3 length is 17 residues. CDR3 loop: CASSSRKGEGTTYEQYF. The CDR3 coding sequence is TGTGCCAGCAGCTCCAGAAAAGGGGAGGGGACCACCTACGAGCAGTACTTC.

J is TRBJ2-1 and V is TRBV6-5, with TRBD2 matching over 10 bases. V lost 0 bases to trimming and J lost 7 bases; unmatched junction nucleotides: 3. The CDR3 is 15 amino acids. Germline-derived CDR1 and CDR2 are MNHEY and SVGAGI. The CDR3 coding sequence is TGTGCCAGCAGTTACTCAGCGGGGGGGGGTAATGAGCAGTTCTTC. Translating it yields CASSYSAGGGNEQFF.

The chain uses TRBV30 and TRBJ2-1; TRBD1 matches 9 bases. The germline gives CDR1 GTSNPN, CDR2 SVGIG (reference sequence). With V trimmed by 0 bases and J by 6 bases, 9 bases remained unmatched. The length of the CDR3 is 16 residues. The CDR3 loop reads CAWSVTRTGDVNEQFF. In DNA, the CDR3 is TGTGCCTGGAGTGTTACTAGGACAGGGGATGTCAATGAGCAGTTCTTC.

In this sample, this clone is medium-sized (0.01 to 0.1%). The rearrangement links TRBV6-4 to TRBJ2-1; 8 bases match TRBD2. Looked up from germline, CDR1 is MRHNA and CDR2 is SNTAGT. Trimming cost V 4 bases and J 7 bases; bases outside gene matches: 9. The CDR3 is 15 amino acids. In DNA form, the CDR3 reads TGTGCCAGCAGTGCCGCAGCGGGAGTCGGGAATGAGCAGTTCTTC. Its translation is CASSAAAGVGNEQFF.

The gene calls are TRBV5-1 and TRBJ2-1; 12 bases line up with TRBD2. V trimming: 0 bases; J trimming: 12 bases; junction bases outside the gene matches: 7. This CDR3 region has 15 residues. Germline-derived CDR1 and CDR2 are SGHRS and YFSETQ. The CDR3 region is CASSLAGLAGYGQFF. In DNA, the CDR3 is TGCGCCAGCAGCTTGGCCGGACTAGCGGGGTACGGGCAGTTCTTC. Full variable domain (missing parts from reference TRBV5-1 and TRBJ2-1): KAGVTQTPRYLIKTRGQQVTLSCSPISGHRSVSWYQQTPGQGLQFLFEYFSETQRNKGNFPGRFSGRQFSNSRSEMNVSTLELGDSALYLCASSLAGLAGYGQFFGPGTRLTVL.

This clone was counted many times. V usage is TRBV7-9 and J usage is TRBJ1-4; 7 bases line up with TRBD1. The V segment lost 1 base and the J segment 0 bases; nucleotides outside the gene matches: 8. Germline CDR1 and CDR2: SEHNR and FQNEAQ (reference sequence). This CDR3 is 18 amino acids long. In nucleotides, the CDR3 is TGTGCCAGCAGCTTAGGACAGGGAAGGGCTGCAACTAATGAAAAACTGTTTTTT. Translation gives CASSLGQGRAATNEKLFF. The variable domain in full, with the rest retrieved from reference TRBV7-9 and TRBJ1-4, is DTGVSQNPRHKITKRGQNVTFRCDPISEHNRLYWYRQTLGQGPEFLTYFQNEAQLEKSRLLSDRFSAERPKGSFSTLEIQRTEQGDSAMYLCASSLGQGRAATNEKLFFGSGTQLSVL.

This chain connects TRBV27 to TRBJ2-2, with a possible D match to TRBD2 (5 bases). The CDR3 runs to 17 residues. V was pared by 5 bases and J by 5 bases, with 21 bases between. Germline CDR1 MNHEY, CDR2 SMNVEV (reference sequence). The CDR3 DNA reads as TGTGCCAGCAGTCCCCGTCGGGGTACTGAGGGTACCGGGGAGCTGTTTTTT. Its translation is CASSPRRGTEGTGELFF.

The sample holds one count of this clone. The chain is built from TRBV28 and TRBJ2-3; D not resolved. Trimming removed 6 bases at V and 2 bases at J, with 3 bases between. Germline V lookup: CDR1 MDHEN, CDR2 SYDVKM. This CDR3 is built from 11 residues. CDR3 sequence: CASSNTDTQYF. The CDR3 nucleotides read TGTGCCAGCAGCAACACAGATACGCAGTATTTT.

The J gene is TRBJ1-6, the V gene TRBV5-1; tentative D call: TRBD1 (5 bases). CDR1 is SGHRS and CDR2 is YFSETQ in the germline V gene. Trimming shortened V by 4 bases and J by 10 bases, and 15 bases separated the two germline ends. This CDR3 is built from 14 residues. CDR3 sequence (DNA): TGCGCCAGCAGCCCCCAGGGTTTCGGCTCACCCCTCCACTTT. This sequence encodes CASSPQGFGSPLHF.

The table lists this clone with a count of one. The chain combines TRBV27 with TRBJ2-2; perhaps TRBD2 as D (5 bases). The CDR3 is 17 amino acids. Trimming took off 0 bases at V and 1 base at J, with 12 bases between the two ends. Germline values: CDR1 MNHEY, CDR2 SMNVEV (reference sequence). Here the CDR3 reads CASSLSFDGLNTGELFF. In DNA, the CDR3 is TGTGCCAGCAGTTTATCGTTTGACGGACTGAACACCGGGGAGCTGTTTTTT.

The V call is TRBV6-5, the J call TRBJ1-1; D is possibly TRBD1 (5 bases). The germline V and J ends were trimmed by 0 bases and 5 bases, with 10 bases remaining between them. The CDR3 extends over 14 amino acids. The germline V gene encodes CDR1 MNHEY and CDR2 SVGAGI. The CDR3 reads CASSYSQDRTEAFF. The CDR3 DNA follows: TGTGCCAGCAGTTACTCACAGGATAGGACTGAAGCTTTCTTT.

The chain recombines TRBV14 with TRBJ1-2, with TRBD1 as a possible D gene (5 bases). V was clipped by 4 bases and J by 3 bases, with 30 bases between them. Germline V lookup: CDR1 SGHDN, CDR2 FVKESK. CDR3 length: 20 residues. CDR3 sequence: CASSPVGRDYLNLLDYGYTF. Written as DNA, the CDR3 is TGTGCCAGCAGCCCGGTGGGCAGGGATTACCTCAACCTCCTAGACTATGGCTACACCTTC.